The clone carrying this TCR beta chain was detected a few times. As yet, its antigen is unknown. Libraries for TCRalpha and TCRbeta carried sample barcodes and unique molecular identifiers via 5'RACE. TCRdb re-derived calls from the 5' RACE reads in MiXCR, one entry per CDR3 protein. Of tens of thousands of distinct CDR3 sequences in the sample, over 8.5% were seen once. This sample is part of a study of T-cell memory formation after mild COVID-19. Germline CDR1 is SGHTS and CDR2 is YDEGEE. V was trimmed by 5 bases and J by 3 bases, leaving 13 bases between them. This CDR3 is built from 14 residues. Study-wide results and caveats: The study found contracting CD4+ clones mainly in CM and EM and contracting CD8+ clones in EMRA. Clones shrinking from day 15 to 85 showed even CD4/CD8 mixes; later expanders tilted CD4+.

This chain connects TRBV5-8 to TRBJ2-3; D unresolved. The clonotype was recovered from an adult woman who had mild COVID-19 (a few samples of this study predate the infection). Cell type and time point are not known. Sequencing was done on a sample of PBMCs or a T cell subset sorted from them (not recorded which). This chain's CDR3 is CASSFRLDTDTQYF. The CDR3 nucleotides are TGTGCCAGCAGTTTCAGGCTAGATACAGATACGCAGTATTTT.